This T cell receptor beta chain is drawn from a study of glioma-infiltrating T cells after dendritic cell vaccination. For the study at large: Patients received three intradermal dendritic cell vaccine injections at biweekly intervals.

Germline trimming cut 5 bases from V and 9 bases from J; bases unmatched to any gene: 21. This CDR3 has 18 amino acids. Germline CDR1 is LNHDA and CDR2 is SQIVND (reference sequence). Time point noted: after dendritic cell vaccination, including at tumor progression/relapse. Whole-study results and caveats: Complete blood and tumor specimen sets were limited to few patients.

Points on this clone: The antigen is unknown.

The primer mix had 60 V beta and 13 J beta primers. Clones were sequenced by immunoSEQ multiplex PCR, and TCRdb holds only the in-frame ones, with some missing. The data show 60,000 or so clones, with around nine tenths seen just once and approximately 10% held by the top ten. The input for sequencing was blood, taken after dendritic cell vaccination. The chain employs TRBV19 and TRBJ2-1, with 8 nucleotides matching TRBD1. This receptor was taken from a human donor with glioblastoma. This CDR3 reads CASSADPGQGDAHIEQFF. For the CDR3, the DNA is TGTGCCAGTAGTGCCGACCCCGGACAGGGCGACGCCCATATTGAGCAGTTCTTC.